This passage covers 19 T cell receptor beta chains from one sample sequenced in a study of blood T cells in healthy people across ages. Primed by a sample-barcoded 5' primer and a J-beta primer mix, a second PCR proceeded for roughly 6 to 12 cycles. TCRdb re-analysed the 5' RACE reads in MiXCR, keeping a single row per CDR3 protein. The sample has 500,000 to 700,000 distinct CDR3 sequences, under 30% seen once. The sequenced sample was blood. The receptor source for this set is a woman older than 75 in good health.

This clonotype has more than one count but fewer than ten. The chain couples TRBV16 to TRBJ1-5; 9 bases fit TRBD1. The V gene's germline CDR1 is KGHSY and CDR2 FQNENV. The CDR3 is 14 residues long. Losses at the gene ends were 4 bases for V and 6 bases for J; bases not matched to a gene: 4. CDR3 sequence: CASSRQGVAQPQHF. The CDR3, as DNA: TGTGCCAGCAGCCGACAGGGGGTTGCTCAGCCCCAGCATTTT.

Details on this clonotype: One base away lies a much larger clone, so this may be a sequencing read error. The chain has TRBV5-1 and TRBJ2-1, with D tentatively TRBD1 or TRBD2 (6 bases each). Germline loops: CDR1 SGHRS, CDR2 YFSETQ. V lost 3 bases to trimming and J lost 2 bases, with 12 bases between them. This CDR3 spans 15 amino acids. Written as DNA, the CDR3 is TGCGCCAGCAGCTGGGGGGCAGGGGCCTACAATGAGCAGTTCTTC. It codes for CASSWGAGAYNEQFF.

As regards this clonotype: The junction and the germline gene differ at one end; a read error may be behind it. This chain uses TRBV24-1 with TRBJ2-1, with a tentative D call TRBD1 (6 bases). CDR3 size: 17 residues. Germline V gene data show CDR1 as KGHDR and CDR2 as SFDVKD. The CDR3: CATSDSRAKGGSNEQFF. CDR3 nucleotides: TGTGCCACCAGCGATTCTAGGGCCAAAGGGGGATCCAATGAGCAGTTCTTC.

The rearrangement links TRBV6-1 to TRBJ1-1, with a possible D match to TRBD1 (6 bases). The CDR3 consists of 14 residues. Germline CDR1 MNHNS, CDR2 SASEGT. The germline V and J ends were trimmed by 5 bases and 5 bases, with 15 bases remaining between them. The CDR3, as DNA: TGTGCCAGCAGTAGCCTTGGGGGGCGGACTGAAGCTTTCTTT. Translating it yields CASSSLGGRTEAFF.

This chain connects TRBV30 to TRBJ1-1; 7 positions match TRBD1. Germline assignment: CDR1 GTSNPN and CDR2 SVGIG (reference sequence). The CDR3 totals 11 residues. The V and J ends lost 7 bases and 10 bases, in that order; junction bases with no gene match: 9. DNA for the CDR3: TGTGCCTCCGACAGGGTCCCCGGAGCTTTCTTT. Its protein is CASDRVPGAFF.

The chain joins TRBV6-5 to TRBJ2-5; no firm D call. In germline, CDR1 is MNHEY, CDR2 SVGAGI. The V gene lost 5 bases and the J gene lost 2 bases, with 12 bases spanning the gap. CDR3 length equals 14 residues. The CDR3 DNA reads as TGTGCCAGCAGTCCCTTAGCAGCACAAGAGACCCAGTACTTC. Translation gives CASSPLAAQETQYF.

The chain combines TRBV7-8 with TRBJ1-2, with D tentatively TRBD1 (6 bases). CDR1 is SGHVS and CDR2 is FQNEAQ in the germline V gene. V gave up 8 bases and J gave up 7 bases, with 23 bases separating them. The CDR3 is made up of 15 amino acids. The CDR3 DNA reads TGTGCCAGCGGCCGCTCTCGGACAGTGGAACCTGGCTACACCTTC. Its translation: CASGRSRTVEPGYTF. Using reference TRBV7-8 and TRBJ1-2 for the parts outside the CDR3, the full variable domain is GAGVSQSPRYKVAKRGQDVALRCDPISGHVSLFWYQQALGQGPEFLTYFQNEAQLDKSGLPSDRFFAERPEGSVSTLKIQRTQQEDSAVYLCASGRSRTVEPGYTFGSGTRLTVV.

In its sample, this clonotype was seen a few times. V gene TRBV6-2 or TRBV6-3 combines with J gene TRBJ1-1; D perhaps matches TRBD1 (5 bases). Germline CDR1 reads MNHEY; CDR2 reads SVGEGT. Trimming pared 6 bases from V and 8 bases from J, leaving 22 bases between. There are 15 residues in the CDR3. CDR3 nucleotide sequence: TGTGCCAGCAGGCGCCCAGGGACCCAACGACGGGAAGCTTTCTTT. Amino acids: CASRRPGTQRREAFF.

V usage is TRBV6-2 or TRBV6-3 and J usage is TRBJ2-5; possibly TRBD1 for D (5 bases). Matching the DNA end better, TRBJ2-7 makes the J call doubtful. CDR1 and CDR2 (germline): MNHEY, SVGEGT. This CDR3 is built from 14 residues. The CDR3 bases are TGTGCTTCGCACAAAAGAGCAGGGACCTACGAGCAGTACTTC. Its protein product is CASHKRAGTYEQYF.

This clonotype occurred many times. The chain uses TRBV5-1 and TRBJ1-6, with D possibly being TRBD1 (5 bases). The CDR3 runs 16 residues. Trimming shortened V by 1 base and J by 7 bases, and 15 bases separated the two germline ends. Germline V gene lookup returns CDR1 SGHRS and CDR2 YFSETQ. The CDR3: CASSLQGQGANSPLHF. In nucleotides, the CDR3 is TGCGCCAGCAGCTTGCAAGGTCAGGGCGCGAATTCACCCCTCCACTTT.

The chain has TRBV7-9 and TRBJ1-3; tentative D call: TRBD1 (5 bases). The CDR3 sequence is 15 residues long. Trimming shortened V by 3 bases and J by 3 bases, and 12 bases separated the two germline ends. CDR1 and CDR2 from the germline V gene are SEHNR and FQNEAQ (reference sequence). DNA for the CDR3: TGTGCCAGCAGCTTCGGGACTCTAGGTGGAAACACCATATATTTT. The encoded protein is CASSFGTLGGNTIYF.

This clonotype was seen ten or more times. The rearrangement uses TRBV2 and TRBJ2-7, with a tentative D call TRBD2 (5 bases). The V gene lost 6 bases and the J gene lost 2 bases, with 14 bases spanning the gap. This CDR3 is built from 14 residues. The germline CDR1 and CDR2 sequences are SNHLY and FYNNEI. The CDR3 DNA sequence: TGTGCCAGCAGAGCTGGCGGACTGCCCTACGAGCAGTACTTC. Encoded protein: CASRAGGLPYEQYF.

This clonotype was found once. The chain uses TRBV11-2 and TRBJ2-7; 10 bases align to TRBD2. Germline CDR1 reads SGHAT; CDR2 reads FQNNGV. CDR3 length: 14 residues. After removal of 5 bases from V and 3 bases from J, the junction contained 4 bases not matched to a gene. The CDR3 sequence: CASSQRGGNYEQYF. The CDR3 DNA sequence: TGTGCCAGCAGCCAGCGGGGGGGAAACTACGAGCAGTACTTC.

This clonotype showed up just once. The chain carries TRBV6-1 and TRBJ1-6; D is uncertain. The CDR3 consists of 13 residues. Germline CDR1 and CDR2: MNHNS and SASEGT. The CDR3 here is CAASLSYNSPLHF. CDR3 bases: TGTGCAGCAAGCCTCTCCTATAATTCACCCCTCCACTTT.

Ten or more counts support this clonotype. The J gene is TRBJ1-1, the V gene TRBV6-2 or TRBV6-3, with 9 bases fitting TRBD1. Trimming cost V 2 bases and J 2 bases; bases outside gene matches: 3. Germline V lookup: CDR1 MNHEY, CDR2 SVGEGT. The length of the CDR3 is 15 residues. The CDR3 DNA is TGTGCCAGCAGTTACGGGACAGGGAGAAACACTGAAGCTTTCTTT. This sequence encodes CASSYGTGRNTEAFF.

A note on this clonotype: One base away lies a much larger clone, so this may be a sequencing read error. The V call is TRBV6-2 or TRBV6-3, the J call TRBJ2-1; D gene unclear. The CDR3 has 12 amino acids. In germline, CDR1 is MNHEY, CDR2 SVGEGT. V was clipped by 8 bases and J by 8 bases, with 13 bases between them. The CDR3 spells CASYNGYDEQFF. Written as DNA, the CDR3 is TGTGCCAGCTACAACGGGTACGATGAGCAGTTCTTC.

The chain employs TRBV6-2 or TRBV6-3 and TRBJ1-3, with D perhaps TRBD1 (5 bases). The germline V gene encodes CDR1 MNHEY and CDR2 SVGEGT. This CDR3 comprises 16 residues. Trimming removed 0 bases from V and 0 bases from J, with 9 bases in between. The CDR3 nucleotides read TGTGCCAGCAGTTACTCGAGGGGCAACTCTGGAAACACCATATATTTT. Translated, it gives CASSYSRGNSGNTIYF.

Points on this clonotype: A read error may explain this, as a much larger clone is one base away. This rearrangement joins TRBV12-3 or TRBV12-4 to TRBJ1-2, with 7 bases fitting TRBD1. The CDR3 extends over 15 amino acids. Here the CDR3 reads CASGFRGQSNYGYTF. The CDR3 DNA is TGTGCCAGCGGTTTTAGGGGACAGTCTAACTATGGCTACACCTTC.

On this clonotype itself: It is likely a read error, because the conserved phenylalanine at the end of the CDR3 is missing. No DNA is shown, since the ends of the CDR3 on it are uncertain; the CDR3 is the one TCRdb lists. The CDR3 spells CDSSPSYTFGS. The chain employs TRBV7-2 and TRBJ2-5. Germline V gene lookup returns CDR1 SGHTA and CDR2 FQGNSA. The CDR3 spans 11 residues, counting both ends.